The T cell receptor (beta chain) under discussion was sequenced for a study of T cell responses to AZD1222 COVID-19 vaccine. The CDR3 length is 16 residues. The germline V gene has CDR1 SGHVS and CDR2 FQNEAQ. V lost 5 bases and J 3 bases, leaving 19 bases between the germline ends. Study results and limitations: Rises in breadth and depth of Spike-specific TCRs came after two AZD1222 doses.

Details on this clone: The antigen remains undetermined.

Generated by immunoSEQ multiplex PCR, the TCRdb table keeps only in-frame clones and is missing some. The profile shows around 180,000 clones, around 93% of them singletons. The clonotype was recovered from an adult in good health. V and J are TRBV7-8 and TRBJ1-2, with a weak D call TRBD1 (5 bases). The sample in question was peripheral blood, obtained on day 0 of AZD1222 vaccination. The CDR3 DNA reads as TGTGCCAGCAGCCCGAACCCTACAGGACTTGACTATGGCTACACCTTC. It codes for CASSPNPTGLDYGYTF.